These T cell receptor beta chains were read from a single sample in a study of T cell responses to AZD1222 COVID-19 vaccine. Libraries were prepared by immunoSEQ multiplex PCR; TCRdb keeps only in-frame clonotypes and omits some of them. Here the sample spans more than 100,000 clones, around 92% being singletons. The source material was peripheral blood, sampled 28 days after the second AZD1222 dose. These receptors came from an adult who received the AZD1222 COVID-19 vaccine. Each CDR3 is given with its conserved first and last residue. A D gene is named only where the DNA matches it firmly. Where a row states a size, it is once, few, many or the class of an expanded clone; other rows omit it.

V: TRBV2; J: TRBJ2-3; size: -; D: -; CDR3: CASSDRESHTDTQYF; DNA: TGTGCCAGCAGTGATCGGGAGAGCCACACAGATACGCAGTATTTT
V: TRBV19; J: TRBJ2-4; size: once; D: -; CDR3: CASKGGGRENIQYF; DNA: TGTGCCAGTAAGGGTGGGGGCAGGGAAAACATTCAGTACTTC
V: TRBV11-2; J: TRBJ2-3; size: -; D: TRBD2; CDR3: CASSSLSGGDDTQYF; DNA: TGTGCCAGCAGCTCACTTAGCGGGGGGGACGATACGCAGTATTTT
V: TRBV2; J: TRBJ1-2; size: -; D: -; CDR3: CASSEGSRGYTF; DNA: TGTGCCAGCAGTGAAGGGTCTCGGGGCTACACCTTC
V: TRBV1; J: TRBJ2-7; size: -; D: -; CDR3: CTSSPPRQDLSYEQYF; DNA: TGCACCAGCAGCCCGCCACGACAGGACCTCTCCTACGAGCAGTACTTC
V: TRBV5-1; J: TRBJ2-3; size: -; D: -; CDR3: CASSLTGQGGQDTQYF; DNA: TGCGCCAGCAGCTTGACCGGACAGGGAGGGCAAGATACGCAGTATTTT
V: TRBV9; J: TRBJ2-5; size: -; D: TRBD2; CDR3: CASSVGTSGRGQETQYF; DNA: TGTGCCAGCAGCGTAGGAACTAGCGGGAGGGGGCAAGAGACCCAGTACTTC
V: TRBV7-6; J: TRBJ2-3; size: few; D: TRBD1; CDR3: CASSLMGQSSTDTQYF; DNA: TGTGCCAGCAGCTTAATGGGACAGTCTAGCACAGATACGCAGTATTTT
V: TRBV7-6; J: TRBJ2-7; size: many; D: -; CDR3: CASSRDAGSGYEQYF; DNA: TGTGCCAGCAGCAGGGACGCAGGGAGTGGGTACGAGCAGTACTTC
V: TRBV6-5; J: TRBJ1-5; size: -; D: TRBD1; CDR3: CASSPDRINQPQHF; DNA: TGTGCCAGCAGTCCGGACAGGATCAATCAGCCCCAGCATTTT
V: TRBV27; J: TRBJ2-6; size: -; D: -; CDR3: CASSSLMTGPSSGANVLTF; DNA: TGTGCCAGCAGTTCACTGATGACAGGCCCCAGCTCTGGGGCCAACGTCCTGACTTTC
V: TRBV2; J: TRBJ2-7; size: -; D: TRBD2; CDR3: CASSGGLAGQKISYEQYF; DNA: TGTGCCAGCAGTGGGGGACTAGCGGGACAAAAGATCTCCTACGAGCAGTACTTC
V: TRBV12-3/TRBV12-4; J: TRBJ1-3; size: -; D: -; CDR3: CASSPSAGNTIYF; DNA: TGTGCCAGCAGTCCCTCTGCTGGAAACACCATATATTTT
V: TRBV14; J: TRBJ1-2; size: -; D: -; CDR3: CASSQDLRGHGYTF; DNA: TGTGCCAGCAGCCAAGATCTCCGGGGTCATGGCTACACCTTC
V: TRBV12-3/TRBV12-4; J: TRBJ1-1; size: -; D: -; CDR3: CASSEFGYTEAFF; DNA: TGTGCCAGCTCTGAGTTTGGGTACACTGAAGCTTTCTTT
V: TRBV2; J: TRBJ2-1; size: -; D: TRBD1; CDR3: CASEGAGNEQFF; DNA: TGTGCCAGCGAGGGGGCCGGCAATGAGCAGTTCTTC
V: TRBV3-1/TRBV3-2; J: TRBJ2-1; size: once; D: TRBD1; CDR3: CASSATGVEQFF; DNA: TGTGCCAGCAGCGCCACAGGGGTTGAGCAGTTCTTC
V: TRBV5-6; J: TRBJ2-7; size: -; D: -; CDR3: CASSLAGAGGSYEQYF; DNA: TGTGCCAGCAGCTTGGCGGGAGCGGGTGGCTCCTACGAGCAGTACTTC
V: TRBV3-1/TRBV3-2; J: TRBJ1-3; size: -; D: -; CDR3: CASSRSSGTRHTIYF; DNA: TGTGCCAGCAGCCGCAGCTCCGGGACAAGGCACACCATATATTTT
V: TRBV28; J: TRBJ1-5; size: -; D: -; CDR3: CASFRGGAEGNQPQHF; DNA: TGTGCCAGTTTCCGAGGGGGGGCTGAGGGCAATCAGCCCCAGCATTTT